The entry that follows covers one T cell receptor beta chain sequence. What it binds is not known. Using immunoSEQ multiplex PCR, the repertoire was profiled, and TCRdb retains in-frame clones only, with some absent. The sample lists over 90,000 clones; about four fifths were seen once. These data come from a study of glioma-infiltrating T cells after dendritic cell vaccination. Whole-study results and caveats: Survival was not directly related to TCR clonality in these patients.

The CDR3 has 13 residues. Trimming pared 5 bases from V and 5 bases from J, leaving 12 bases between. Germline loops: CDR1 MNHNS, CDR2 SASEGT. The specimen was blood, collected before dendritic cell vaccination. The sequence was obtained from a human donor with glioblastoma. The chain is built from TRBV6-1 and TRBJ1-2; TRBD1 might be the D (6 bases). Here the CDR3 reads CASSPAQGYGYTF. CDR3 bases: TGTGCCAGCAGTCCAGCACAGGGTTATGGCTACACCTTC.